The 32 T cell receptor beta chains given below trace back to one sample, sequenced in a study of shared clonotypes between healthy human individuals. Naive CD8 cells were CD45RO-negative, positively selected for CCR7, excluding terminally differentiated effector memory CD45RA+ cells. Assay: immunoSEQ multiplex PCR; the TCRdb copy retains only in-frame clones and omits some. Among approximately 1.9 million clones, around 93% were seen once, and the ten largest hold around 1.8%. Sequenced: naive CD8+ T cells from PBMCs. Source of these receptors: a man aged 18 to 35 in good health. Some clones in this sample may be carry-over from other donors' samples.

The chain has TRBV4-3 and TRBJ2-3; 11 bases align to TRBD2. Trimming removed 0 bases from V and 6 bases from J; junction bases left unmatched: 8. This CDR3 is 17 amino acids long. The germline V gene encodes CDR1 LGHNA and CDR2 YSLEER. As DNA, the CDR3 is TGCGCCAGCAGCCAAGAACTAGCGGGGGCCCTAAGCGATACGCAGTATTTT. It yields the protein CASSQELAGALSDTQYF.

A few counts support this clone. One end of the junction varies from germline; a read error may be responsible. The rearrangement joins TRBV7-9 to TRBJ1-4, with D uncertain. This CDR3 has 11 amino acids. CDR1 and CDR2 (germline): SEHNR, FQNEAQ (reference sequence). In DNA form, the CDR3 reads TGTGCCAGCAGCTTAGGAGTGGAGAGGACTTTT. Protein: CASSLGVERTF.

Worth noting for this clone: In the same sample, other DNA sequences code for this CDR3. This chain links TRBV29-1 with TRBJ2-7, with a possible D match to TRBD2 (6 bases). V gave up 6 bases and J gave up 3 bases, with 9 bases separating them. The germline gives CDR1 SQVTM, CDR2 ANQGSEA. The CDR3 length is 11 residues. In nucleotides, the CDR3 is TGCAGCGTGGAGGGACTCTACGAGCAGTACTTC. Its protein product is CSVEGLYEQYF.

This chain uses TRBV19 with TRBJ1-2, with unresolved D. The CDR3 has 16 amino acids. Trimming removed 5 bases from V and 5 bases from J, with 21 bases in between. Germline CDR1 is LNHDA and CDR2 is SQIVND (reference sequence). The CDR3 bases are TGTGCCAGTAGTCCAAGACCCCTAGGGATTATGTATGGCTACACCTTC. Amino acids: CASSPRPLGIMYGYTF.

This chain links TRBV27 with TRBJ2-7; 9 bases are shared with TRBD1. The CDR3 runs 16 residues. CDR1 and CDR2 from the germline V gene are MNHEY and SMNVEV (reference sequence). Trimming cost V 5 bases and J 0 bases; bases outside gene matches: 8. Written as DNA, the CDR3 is TGTGCCAGCAGTGGACATGGGACAGGGAGCTCCTACGAGCAGTACTTC. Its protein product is CASSGHGTGSSYEQYF.

The CDR3 spells CASSLAYGASYEQYF. For the CDR3, the DNA is TGTGCCAGCAGCTTAGCTTACGGGGCCTCCTACGAGCAGTACTTC. The chain is built from TRBV7-2 and TRBJ2-7; the D call may be TRBD1 or TRBD2 (5 bases each). CDR3 length: 15 amino acids. The germline CDR1 and CDR2 sequences are SGHTA and FQGNSA. V shed 0 bases and J shed 0 bases, with 9 bases lying between them.

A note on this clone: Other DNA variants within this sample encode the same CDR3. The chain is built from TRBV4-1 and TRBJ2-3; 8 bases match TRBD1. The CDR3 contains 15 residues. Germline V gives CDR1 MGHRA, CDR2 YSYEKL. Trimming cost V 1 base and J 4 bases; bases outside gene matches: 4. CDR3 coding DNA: TGCGCCAGCAGCCAAGTTTCAGGGGGCGCAGATACGCAGTATTTT. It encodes CASSQVSGGADTQYF.

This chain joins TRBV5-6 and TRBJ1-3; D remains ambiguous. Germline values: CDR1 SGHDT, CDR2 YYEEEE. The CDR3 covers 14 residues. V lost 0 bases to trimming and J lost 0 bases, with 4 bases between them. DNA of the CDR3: TGTGCCAGCAGCTTGGCCCTCTCTGGAAACACCATATATTTT. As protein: CASSLALSGNTIYF.

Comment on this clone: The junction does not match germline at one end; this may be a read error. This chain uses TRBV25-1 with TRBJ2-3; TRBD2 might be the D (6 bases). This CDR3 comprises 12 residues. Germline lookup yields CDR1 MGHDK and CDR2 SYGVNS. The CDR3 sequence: CASSGRAGTGSF. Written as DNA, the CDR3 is TGTGCCAGCAGTGGGAGGGCCGGAACCGGGTCTTTT.

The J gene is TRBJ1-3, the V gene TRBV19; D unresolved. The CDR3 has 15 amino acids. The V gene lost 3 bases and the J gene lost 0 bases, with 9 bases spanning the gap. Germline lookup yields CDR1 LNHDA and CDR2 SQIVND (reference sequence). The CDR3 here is CASSIRPSSGNTIYF. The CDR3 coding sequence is TGTGCCAGTAGTATTCGGCCTAGCTCTGGAAACACCATATATTTT.

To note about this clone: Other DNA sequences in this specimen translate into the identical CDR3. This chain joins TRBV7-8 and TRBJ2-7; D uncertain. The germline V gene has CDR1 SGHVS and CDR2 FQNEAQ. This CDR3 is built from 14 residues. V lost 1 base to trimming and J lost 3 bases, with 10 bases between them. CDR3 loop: CASSLGSGRYEQYF. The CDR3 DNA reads TGTGCCAGCAGCTTAGGTTCGGGTCGCTACGAGCAGTACTTC.

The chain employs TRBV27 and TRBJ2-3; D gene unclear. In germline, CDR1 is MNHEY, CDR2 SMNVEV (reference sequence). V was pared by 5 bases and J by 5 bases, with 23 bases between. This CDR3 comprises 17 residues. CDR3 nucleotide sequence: TGTGCCAGCAGTCCCCTATCTTGGCCGGACGTTAAAGATACGCAGTATTTT. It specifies CASSPLSWPDVKDTQYF.

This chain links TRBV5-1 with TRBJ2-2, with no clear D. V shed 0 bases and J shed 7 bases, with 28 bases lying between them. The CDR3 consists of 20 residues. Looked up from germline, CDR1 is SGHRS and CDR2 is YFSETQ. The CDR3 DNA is TGCGCCAGCAGCTTGGTATGGATCACCGCAACCCGGTCATCTCGCGGGGAGCTGTTTTTT. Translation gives CASSLVWITATRSSRGELFF. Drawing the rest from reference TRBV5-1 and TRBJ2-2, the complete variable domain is KAGVTQTPRYLIKTRGQQVTLSCSPISGHRSVSWYQQTPGQGLQFLFEYFSETQRNKGNFPGRFSGRQFSNSRSEMNVSTLELGDSALYLCASSLVWITATRSSRGELFFGEGSRLTVL.

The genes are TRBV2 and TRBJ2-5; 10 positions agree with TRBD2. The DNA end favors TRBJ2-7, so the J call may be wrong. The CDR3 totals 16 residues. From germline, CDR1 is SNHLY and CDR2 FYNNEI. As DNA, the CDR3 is TGTGCCAGCAGCAAAACGCTAGCGGGAGAAACCTACGAGCAGTACTTC. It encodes CASSKTLAGETYEQYF.

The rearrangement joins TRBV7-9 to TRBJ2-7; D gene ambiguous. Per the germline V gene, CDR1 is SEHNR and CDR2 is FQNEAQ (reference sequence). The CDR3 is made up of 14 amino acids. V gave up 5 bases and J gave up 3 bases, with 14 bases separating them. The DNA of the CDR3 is TGTGCCAGCAGCCAAACAACAGAGTACTACGAGCAGTACTTC. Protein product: CASSQTTEYYEQYF.

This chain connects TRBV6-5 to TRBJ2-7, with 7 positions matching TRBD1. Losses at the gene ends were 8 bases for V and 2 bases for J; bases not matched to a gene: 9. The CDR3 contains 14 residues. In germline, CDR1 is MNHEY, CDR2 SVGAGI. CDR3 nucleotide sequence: TGTGCCAGCGGTTCCGGGACAGAGACCTACGAGCAGTACTTC. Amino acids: CASGSGTETYEQYF.

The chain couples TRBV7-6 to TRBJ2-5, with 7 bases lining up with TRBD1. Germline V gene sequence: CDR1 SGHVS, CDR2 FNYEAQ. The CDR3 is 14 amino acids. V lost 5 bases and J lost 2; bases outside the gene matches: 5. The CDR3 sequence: CASSPTGRQETQYF. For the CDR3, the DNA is TGTGCCAGCAGCCCGACAGGGCGACAAGAGACCCAGTACTTC.

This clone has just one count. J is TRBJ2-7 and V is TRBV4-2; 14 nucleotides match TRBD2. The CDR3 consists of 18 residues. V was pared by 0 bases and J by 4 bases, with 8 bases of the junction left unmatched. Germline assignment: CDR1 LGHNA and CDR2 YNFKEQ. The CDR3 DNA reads TGTGCCAGCAGCCAAGATCCCAACGGACTAGCGGGAGGTTACGAGCAGTACTTC. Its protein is CASSQDPNGLAGGYEQYF.

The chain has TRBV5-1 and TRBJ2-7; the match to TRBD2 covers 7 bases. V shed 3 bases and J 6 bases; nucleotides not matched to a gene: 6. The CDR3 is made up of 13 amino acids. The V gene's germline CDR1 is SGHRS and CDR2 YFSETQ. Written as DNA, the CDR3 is TGCGCCAGCAGCTGGACTAGTCAGCGCGAGCAGTACTTC. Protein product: CASSWTSQREQYF.

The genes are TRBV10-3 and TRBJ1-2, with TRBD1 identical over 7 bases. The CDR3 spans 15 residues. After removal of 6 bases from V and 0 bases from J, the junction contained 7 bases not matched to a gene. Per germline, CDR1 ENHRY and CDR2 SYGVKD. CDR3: CAISAPGQPNYGYTF. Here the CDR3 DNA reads TGTGCCATCAGCGCTCCGGGACAGCCTAACTATGGCTACACCTTC.

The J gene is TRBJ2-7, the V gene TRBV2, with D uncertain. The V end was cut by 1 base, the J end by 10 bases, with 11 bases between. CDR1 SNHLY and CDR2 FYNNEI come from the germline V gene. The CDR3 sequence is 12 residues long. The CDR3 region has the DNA TGTGCCAGCAGTGAAGACTGGCGAAAACAGTACTTC. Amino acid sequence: CASSEDWRKQYF.

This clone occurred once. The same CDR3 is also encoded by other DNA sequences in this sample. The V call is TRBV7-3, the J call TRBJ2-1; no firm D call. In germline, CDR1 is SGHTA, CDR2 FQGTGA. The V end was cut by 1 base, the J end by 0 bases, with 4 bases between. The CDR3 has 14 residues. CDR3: CASSLSSSYNEQFF. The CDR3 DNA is TGTGCCAGCAGCTTAAGTAGCTCCTACAATGAGCAGTTCTTC.

The chain's CDR3 is CASSPRHTSLGNTIYF. CDR3 DNA: TGTGCCAGCAGCCCCAGACACACGAGCCTTGGAAACACCATATATTTT. The rearrangement uses TRBV5-5 and TRBJ1-3; D gene uncertain. The CDR3 sequence is 16 residues long. Germline-derived CDR1 and CDR2 are SGHKS and YYEKEE (reference sequence). Deletions cut 4 bases from V and 3 bases from J, with 17 bases between.

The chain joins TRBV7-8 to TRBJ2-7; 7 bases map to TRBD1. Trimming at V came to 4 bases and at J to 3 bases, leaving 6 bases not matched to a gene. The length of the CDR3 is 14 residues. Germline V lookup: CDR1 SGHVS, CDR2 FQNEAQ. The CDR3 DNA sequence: TGTGCCAGCAGCTCTACCGGGACAGACTACGAGCAGTACTTC. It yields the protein CASSSTGTDYEQYF.

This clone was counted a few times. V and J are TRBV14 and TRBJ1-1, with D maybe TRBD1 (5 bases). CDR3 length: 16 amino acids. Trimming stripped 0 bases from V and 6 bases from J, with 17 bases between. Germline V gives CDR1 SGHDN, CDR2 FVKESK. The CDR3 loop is CASSQEGSVRGAEAFF. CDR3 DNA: TGTGCCAGCAGCCAAGAGGGTAGTGTTCGGGGGGCTGAAGCTTTCTTT.

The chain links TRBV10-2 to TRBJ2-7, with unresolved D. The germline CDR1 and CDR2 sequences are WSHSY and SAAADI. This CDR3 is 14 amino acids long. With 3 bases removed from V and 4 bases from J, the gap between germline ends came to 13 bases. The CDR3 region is CASSDPRWSYEQYF. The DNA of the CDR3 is TGCGCCAGCAGTGACCCACGGTGGTCATACGAGCAGTACTTC.

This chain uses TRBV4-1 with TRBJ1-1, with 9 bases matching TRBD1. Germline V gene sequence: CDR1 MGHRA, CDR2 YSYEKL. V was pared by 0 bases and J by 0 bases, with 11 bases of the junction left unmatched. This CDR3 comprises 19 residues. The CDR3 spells CASSQDRGTGSLMNTEAFF. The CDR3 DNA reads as TGCGCCAGCAGCCAAGATCGCGGGACAGGGAGCCTCATGAACACTGAAGCTTTCTTT.

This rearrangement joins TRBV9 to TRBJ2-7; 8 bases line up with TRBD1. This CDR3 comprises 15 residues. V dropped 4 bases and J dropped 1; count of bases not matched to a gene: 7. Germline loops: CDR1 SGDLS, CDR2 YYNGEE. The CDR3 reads CASSPGQEISYEQYF. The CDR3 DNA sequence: TGTGCCAGCAGCCCGGGACAGGAGATATCCTACGAGCAGTACTTC. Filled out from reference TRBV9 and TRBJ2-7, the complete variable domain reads DSGVTQTPKHLITATGQRVTLRCSPRSGDLSVYWYQQSLDQGLQFLIQYYNGEERAKGNILERFSAQQFPDLHSELNLSSLELGDSALYFCASSPGQEISYEQYFGPGTRLTVT.

The CDR3 DNA reads TGTGCCAGCAGAACGAGGGCTCAGCCCCAGCATTTT. Its protein product is CASRTRAQPQHF. This chain uses TRBV28 with TRBJ1-5, with D uncertain. The CDR3 consists of 12 residues. Germline-derived CDR1 and CDR2 are MDHEN and SYDVKM. Trimming took 6 bases from V and 6 from J, leaving 9 bases between them.

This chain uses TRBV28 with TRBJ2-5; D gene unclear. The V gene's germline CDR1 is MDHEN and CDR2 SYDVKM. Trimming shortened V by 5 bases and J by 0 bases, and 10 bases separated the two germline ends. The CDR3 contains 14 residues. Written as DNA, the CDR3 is TGTGCCAGCAGTCAGGACCTAAACCAAGAGACCCAGTACTTC. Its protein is CASSQDLNQETQYF.

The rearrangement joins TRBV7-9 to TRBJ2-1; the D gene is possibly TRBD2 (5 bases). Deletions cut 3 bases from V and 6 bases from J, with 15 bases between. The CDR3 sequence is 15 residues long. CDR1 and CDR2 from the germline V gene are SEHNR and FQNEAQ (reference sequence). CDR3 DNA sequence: TGTGCCAGCAGCTTGGAGGTAGGATTCGGCAATGAGCAGTTCTTC. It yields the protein CASSLEVGFGNEQFF.

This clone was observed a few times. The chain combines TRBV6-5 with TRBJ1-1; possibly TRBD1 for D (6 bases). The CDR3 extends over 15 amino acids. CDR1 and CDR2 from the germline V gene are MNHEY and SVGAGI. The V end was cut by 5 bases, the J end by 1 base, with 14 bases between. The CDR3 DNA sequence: TGTGCCAGCAGTACGGAGGGACACCCGAACACTGAAGCTTTCTTT. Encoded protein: CASSTEGHPNTEAFF.